This is a list of T cell receptor beta chains from one sample in a study of T cell responses to AZD1222 COVID-19 vaccine. TCRdb's copy holds only in-frame clones and misses some; the assay was immunoSEQ multiplex PCR. The table includes some 130,000 clones, over 90% detected once. The sample consisted of peripheral blood, taken on day 0 of AZD1222 vaccination. All receptors derive from an adult in good health. Both conserved end residues are part of each CDR3. D genes are given only for firm matches. The size field is filled for only some rows; it gives once, few, many or a size class.

DNA: TGCGCCAGCAGCTTCTCCGGGACTAGCGGCGAGCAGTACTTC
CDR3: CASSFSGTSGEQYF
V: TRBV5-1
D: TRBD2
J: TRBJ2-7
size: NA

DNA: TGTGCCAGCAATATACAGGAGGGTGGCTACACCTTC
CDR3: CASNIQEGGYTF
V: TRBV6-5
D: NA
J: TRBJ1-2
size: NA

DNA: TGTGCCACGCTACGGGACAGGGGCAACTATGGCTACACCTTC
CDR3: CATLRDRGNYGYTF
V: TRBV15
D: TRBD1
J: TRBJ1-2
size: NA

DNA: TGTGCCAGCAGCCGGGTGCCTAACACCGGGGAGCTGTTTTTT
CDR3: CASSRVPNTGELFF
V: TRBV4-2
D: NA
J: TRBJ2-2
size: NA

DNA: TGTGCCAGCAGAGAGACAGATATCGACACTGAAGCTTTCTTT
CDR3: CASRETDIDTEAFF
V: TRBV14
D: NA
J: TRBJ1-1
size: once

DNA: TGTGCCAGCAGTTTAAGGAGGGTGGGTGAAAAACTGTTTTTT
CDR3: CASSLRRVGEKLFF
V: TRBV27
D: NA
J: TRBJ1-4
size: NA

DNA: TGCGCCAGCAGCCAAGAACTAGCGGGAGGGACCACCGGGGAGCTGTTTTTT
CDR3: CASSQELAGGTTGELFF
V: TRBV4-1
D: TRBD2
J: TRBJ2-2
size: NA

DNA: TGTGCCAGCAGTGAAATTCTTAGCGGGGCTTACAATGAGCAGTTCTTC
CDR3: CASSEILSGAYNEQFF
V: TRBV6-1
D: TRBD2
J: TRBJ2-1
size: NA

DNA: TGCGCCAGCAAGATGACTAGCGGGATTACCTACAATGAGCAGTTCTTC
CDR3: CASKMTSGITYNEQFF
V: TRBV10-1
D: TRBD2
J: TRBJ2-1
size: NA

DNA: TGCAGCGTTCTCGCCCCACGAGAGGACGGGGCAACCGAGCAGTACTTC
CDR3: CSVLAPREDGATEQYF
V: TRBV29-1
D: NA
J: TRBJ2-7
size: NA

DNA: TGTGCCAGCAGTTTATTGGGGGCGTCGGGCGGGGCCAACGTCCTGACTTTC
CDR3: CASSLLGASGGANVLTF
V: TRBV28
D: NA
J: TRBJ2-6
size: NA

DNA: TGTGCCAGCAGCCAAGGACAGGGACGGGCCGGGGAGCTGTTTTTT
CDR3: CASSQGQGRAGELFF
V: TRBV6-6
D: TRBD1
J: TRBJ2-2
size: NA

DNA: TGTGCCAGTAGTCCCCAGGGGGTTGGCAATCAGCCCCAGCATTTT
CDR3: CASSPQGVGNQPQHF
V: TRBV19
D: TRBD1
J: TRBJ1-5
size: NA

DNA: TGTGCCAGCAGCTTAGAGGGCCAGCCCCAGCATTTT
CDR3: CASSLEGQPQHF
V: TRBV5-5
D: NA
J: TRBJ1-5
size: NA

DNA: TGTGCCATCAGGACTAGCGGGAACAATGAGCAGTTCTTC
CDR3: CAIRTSGNNEQFF
V: TRBV10-3
D: TRBD2
J: TRBJ2-1
size: NA

DNA: TGTGCCATAGCAAATCCAGAGACAAAAGCTTTCTTT
CDR3: CAIANPETKAFF
V: TRBV28
D: NA
J: TRBJ1-1
size: NA

DNA: TGTGCCAGCGGGCCTCCTAGCGGGAGGACCCACGAGCAGTACTTC
CDR3: CASGPPSGRTHEQYF
V: TRBV5-4
D: TRBD2
J: TRBJ2-7
size: NA

DNA: TGTGCCAGCAGCGTAGAGGAGCAGGCACGGAGCAATCAGCCCCAGCATTTT
CDR3: CASSVEEQARSNQPQHF
V: TRBV9
D: NA
J: TRBJ1-5
size: NA

DNA: TGCGCCAGCAGCCACAATCCGGGACCTAACTATGGCTACACCTTC
CDR3: CASSHNPGPNYGYTF
V: TRBV4-1
D: NA
J: TRBJ1-2
size: NA

DNA: TGTGCCAGCAGCGTAGGTGGCCGGGCAGATGGCTACACCTTC
CDR3: CASSVGGRADGYTF
V: TRBV9
D: NA
J: TRBJ1-2
size: NA

DNA: TGTGCCAGCAGTTACTCCACAGGGGTCACTGAAGCTTTCTTT
CDR3: CASSYSTGVTEAFF
V: TRBV6-5
D: TRBD1
J: TRBJ1-1
size: NA

DNA: TGTGCCAGCAGTTCTACTCGACAGGGCCGGGGCTATGGCTACACCTTC
CDR3: CASSSTRQGRGYGYTF
V: TRBV6-5
D: TRBD1
J: TRBJ1-2
size: NA

DNA: TGCGCCAGCAGACCCGGGGGCAGGGACGAGCAGTACTTC
CDR3: CASRPGGRDEQYF
V: TRBV5-1
D: NA
J: TRBJ2-7
size: NA

DNA: TGTGCCAGCAGTTTAGGGACAGGGACCTACAATGAGCAGTTCTTC
CDR3: CASSLGTGTYNEQFF
V: TRBV27
D: TRBD1
J: TRBJ2-1
size: NA

DNA: TGTGCCAGCAGCTTGGGGGTGGAGCCTGACGATGGGCATTATGGCTACACCTTC
CDR3: CASSLGVEPDDGHYGYTF
V: TRBV5-6
D: NA
J: TRBJ1-2
size: NA

DNA: TGTGCCTGGAGGAGAGGAGGGGCAGATACGCAGTATTTT
CDR3: CAWRRGGADTQYF
V: TRBV30
D: NA
J: TRBJ2-3
size: NA

DNA: TGTGCCAGCAGCTCGGTGCTTTCAGGTGGCACCGGGGAGCTGTTTTTT
CDR3: CASSSVLSGGTGELFF
V: TRBV5-4
D: NA
J: TRBJ2-2
size: NA

DNA: TGTGCCAGCAGTCCAGGGACTCTTGGAAGCACAGATACGCAGTATTTT
CDR3: CASSPGTLGSTDTQYF
V: TRBV27
D: NA
J: TRBJ2-3
size: NA

DNA: TGTGCCAGCAGCTTGGGAGGGCGGTCCTACAATGAGCAGTTCTTC
CDR3: CASSLGGRSYNEQFF
V: TRBV5-4
D: NA
J: TRBJ2-1
size: NA

DNA: TGTGCCAGCAGCTTAGATCCCTCCTACGAGCAGTACTTC
CDR3: CASSLDPSYEQYF
V: TRBV11-2
D: NA
J: TRBJ2-7
size: NA

DNA: TGTGCCAGTATAGGGGGACAGGCGGGCAATCAGCCCCAGCATTTT
CDR3: CASIGGQAGNQPQHF
V: TRBV19
D: TRBD1
J: TRBJ1-5
size: NA

DNA: TGTGCCAGCAGTTACGGCACGGATCAGCCCCAGCATTTT
CDR3: CASSYGTDQPQHF
V: TRBV6-5
D: NA
J: TRBJ1-5
size: NA

DNA: TGCAGCGTGCAGGGACAGGGGTTAAATGAGCAGTTCTTC
CDR3: CSVQGQGLNEQFF
V: TRBV29-1
D: TRBD1
J: TRBJ2-1
size: NA

DNA: TGTGCCATCAGCGGACTAGCGGGAGAGGGGGCCCAGTACTTC
CDR3: CAISGLAGEGAQYF
V: TRBV10-3
D: TRBD2
J: TRBJ2-5
size: NA

DNA: TGTGCCAGTAGAGGGCTAAGGGGAGGGGGTGAGCAGTTCTTC
CDR3: CASRGLRGGGEQFF
V: TRBV19
D: NA
J: TRBJ2-1
size: NA

DNA: TGTGCCAGCTCACCCCGGGACAGGACGAACACTGAAGCTTTCTTT
CDR3: CASSPRDRTNTEAFF
V: TRBV18
D: TRBD1
J: TRBJ1-1
size: NA

DNA: TGTGCCAGCAGCTTATTCGGGGACAGCACCTACGAGCAGTACTTC
CDR3: CASSLFGDSTYEQYF
V: TRBV7-9
D: TRBD1
J: TRBJ2-7
size: NA

DNA: TGTGCCAGCAGTTCGCGGACGGTCAACACTGAAGCTTTCTTT
CDR3: CASSSRTVNTEAFF
V: TRBV27
D: NA
J: TRBJ1-1
size: NA

DNA: TGTGCCAGCAGCCTTCTTTCGGGACTAGCTAACGAGCAGTACTTC
CDR3: CASSLLSGLANEQYF
V: TRBV11-1
D: TRBD2
J: TRBJ2-7
size: NA

DNA: TGTGCCAGCAGCTTAGGCAGGGGTACGACCAAAAACATTCAGTACTTC
CDR3: CASSLGRGTTKNIQYF
V: TRBV11-2
D: NA
J: TRBJ2-4
size: NA

DNA: TGTGCCAGCAGCGGCCTAATAGGAGGAAGCACAGATACGCAGTATTTT
CDR3: CASSGLIGGSTDTQYF
V: TRBV9
D: NA
J: TRBJ2-3
size: NA

DNA: TGTGCCAGCAGGGATTCGGGGGCGTTATCACCCCTCCACTTT
CDR3: CASRDSGALSPLHF
V: TRBV6-6
D: NA
J: TRBJ1-6
size: NA

DNA: TGCGCCAGCAGCCAAGATGGGCTGGGTGCGGTGGCTTTCTTT
CDR3: CASSQDGLGAVAFF
V: TRBV4-1
D: NA
J: TRBJ1-1
size: NA

DNA: TGTGCCAGCAGTCGATGGAGTCAGCCCCAGCATTTT
CDR3: CASSRWSQPQHF
V: TRBV12-3/TRBV12-4
D: NA
J: TRBJ1-5
size: once

DNA: TGTGCCTGGGGACAGGGTGGGTATGGCTACACCTTC
CDR3: CAWGQGGYGYTF
V: TRBV30
D: TRBD1
J: TRBJ1-2
size: NA

DNA: TGTGCCAGCAGTTATTCCCAGGGGATCGATCAGCCCCAGCATTTT
CDR3: CASSYSQGIDQPQHF
V: TRBV6-5
D: NA
J: TRBJ1-5
size: NA

DNA: TGTGCCAGCAGTGATAGGCTAGCGGGAGGATCCGACGAGCAGTACTTC
CDR3: CASSDRLAGGSDEQYF
V: TRBV6-1
D: TRBD2
J: TRBJ2-7
size: NA

DNA: TGTGCCAGCAGTTTTGGAGGGTACGGTGATCAGCCCCAGCATTTT
CDR3: CASSFGGYGDQPQHF
V: TRBV27
D: NA
J: TRBJ1-5
size: NA

DNA: TGTGCCAGCAGTCGAGGACAGGGGACCATGAACACTGAAGCTTTCTTT
CDR3: CASSRGQGTMNTEAFF
V: TRBV27
D: TRBD1
J: TRBJ1-1
size: NA

DNA: TGTGCCAGCTCACCCGGGACTATACAAGAGACCCAGTACTTC
CDR3: CASSPGTIQETQYF
V: TRBV18
D: TRBD2
J: TRBJ2-5
size: NA